The rows below give T cell receptor beta chains drawn from one sample of a study of shared clonotypes between healthy human individuals. TCRdb keeps only in-frame clones here, not all; method: immunoSEQ multiplex PCR. The data hold millions of clones, with roughly 96% observed a single time. Sequencing input: naive CD4+ T cells sorted from blood. All receptors come from a man between 18 and 29 years old in good health. Both conserved end residues are part of each CDR3. D genes are given only for firm matches. A clone size is listed for some rows: how often the clone was seen (once, few, many), or a class if it is expanded.

v_call	clone_size	j_call	d_call	cdr3_aa	cdr3_nt
TRBV30	NA	TRBJ1-4	NA	CAWRASGVEKLFF	TGTGCCTGGAGGGCCTCGGGCGTGGAAAAACTGTTTTTT
TRBV10-2	NA	TRBJ2-7	NA	CASSERPSYEQYF	TGCGCCAGCAGTGAACGGCCCTCCTACGAGCAGTACTTC
TRBV28	NA	TRBJ1-2	TRBD1	CASSSPNDREIYGYTF	TGTGCCAGCAGTTCCCCTAACGACAGGGAAATCTATGGCTACACCTTC
TRBV11-2	NA	TRBJ2-7	TRBD2	CASSLEAGGYYEQYF	TGTGCCAGCAGCTTAGAAGCGGGGGGCTACTACGAGCAGTACTTC
TRBV20-1	NA	TRBJ1-2	NA	CSAREGGYTF	TGCAGTGCTAGAGAGGGAGGCTACACCTTC
TRBV4-3	NA	TRBJ2-5	TRBD2	CASSGGLAEKETQYF	TGCGCCAGCAGCGGTGGACTAGCGGAGAAAGAGACCCAGTACTTC
TRBV5-1	NA	TRBJ1-1	NA	CASRKDRGSEAFF	TGCGCCAGCAGAAAAGACAGAGGCTCTGAAGCTTTCTTT
TRBV30	NA	TRBJ2-7	TRBD2	CAWSKSSGTYEQYF	TGTGCCTGGAGTAAAAGTAGCGGGACCTACGAGCAGTACTTC
TRBV7-2	NA	TRBJ2-2	NA	CASSLGSSNTGELFF	TGTGCCAGCAGCTTGGGGAGTTCGAACACCGGGGAGCTGTTTTTT
TRBV2	once	TRBJ1-5	NA	CASSDSGAMRNQPQHF	TGTGCCAGCAGTGATTCCGGGGCGATGAGAAATCAGCCCCAGCATTTT
TRBV6-1	NA	TRBJ1-2	TRBD1	CASIQTGLNYGYTF	TGTGCCAGCATTCAGACAGGGCTCAACTATGGCTACACCTTC
TRBV7-2	NA	TRBJ2-7	NA	CASSLTTGLGAYEQYF	TGTGCCAGCAGCTTAACCACAGGGCTAGGGGCCTACGAGCAGTACTTC
TRBV6-1	NA	TRBJ1-6	TRBD1	CASSLLRTGNSPLHF	TGTGCCAGCAGCCTATTAAGGACAGGGAATTCACCCCTCCACTTT
TRBV2	NA	TRBJ1-2	NA	CASSPRGLGVYGYTF	TGTGCCAGCAGCCCTCGGGGGCTCGGTGTCTATGGCTACACCTTC
TRBV4-1	NA	TRBJ2-5	NA	CASSQVGQETQYF	TGCGCCAGCAGCCAAGTTGGGCAAGAGACCCAGTACTTC
TRBV6-5	NA	TRBJ2-7	NA	CASAARGAPAYEQYF	TGTGCCAGCGCGGCCAGGGGAGCTCCTGCCTACGAGCAGTACTTC
TRBV11-2	NA	TRBJ1-6	TRBD1	CASSQLRTGGHLHF	TGTGCCAGCAGCCAACTTCGGACAGGCGGGCACCTCCACTTT
TRBV2	NA	TRBJ2-3	NA	CASSELLGGPGDTQYF	TGTGCCAGCAGTGAACTATTGGGGGGGCCTGGGGATACGCAGTATTTT